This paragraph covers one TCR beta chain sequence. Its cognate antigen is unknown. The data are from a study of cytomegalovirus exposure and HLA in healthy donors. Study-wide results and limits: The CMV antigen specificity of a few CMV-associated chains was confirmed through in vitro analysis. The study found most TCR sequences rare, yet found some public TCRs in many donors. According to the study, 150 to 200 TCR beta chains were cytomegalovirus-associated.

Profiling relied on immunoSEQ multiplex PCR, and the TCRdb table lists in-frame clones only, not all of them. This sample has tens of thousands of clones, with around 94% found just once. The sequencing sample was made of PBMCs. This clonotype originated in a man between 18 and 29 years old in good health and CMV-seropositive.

CDR3 in DNA: TGTGCCAGCATATTTAGGGGGTCGGAGACCCAGTACTTC. Protein product: CASIFRGSETQYF. The chain couples TRBV6-5 to TRBJ2-5; tentatively, D is TRBD1 (6 bases). This CDR3 has 13 residues. V dropped 7 bases and J dropped 5 bases, with 14 bases sitting between them. Looked up from germline, CDR1 is MNHEY and CDR2 is SVGAGI.